The clone carrying this T cell receptor (beta chain) was recorded a few times. The antigen is unknown. The data derive from a study of PD-1 blockade in classical Hodgkin lymphoma. General observations from the study: Only CD4+ TCR diversity, not CD8+, had risen significantly by C4D1. Some patients began nivolumab under 1 year after ASCT. These patients were excluded from later analyses.

Time point: cycle 4 day 1 (C4D1), after 5 to 7 weeks of nivolumab. The patients all showed relapse after autologous stem cell transplantation, while their brentuximab vedotin exposure varied. Produced via immunoSEQ multiplex PCR; TCRdb's table is partial and in-frame only. The repertoire includes 20,000 to 30,000 clones, 88% of them detected once, and roughly 25% sits in the top ten. The CDR3 extends over 12 amino acids. V was pared by 10 bases and J by 13 bases, with 14 bases of the junction left unmatched. Germline CDR1 is SNHLY and CDR2 is FYNNEI. The specimen comprised peripheral blood mononuclear cells (PBMCs), sampled before the fourth cycle of nivolumab. The genes are TRBV2 and TRBJ1-2; TRBD1 matches 8 bases. The receptor was derived from a human donor with classical Hodgkin lymphoma. CDR3 in DNA: TGTGCCATAACGGACAGGGTTAAGGGGACCACCTTC. This translates into CAITDRVKGTTF.